The source of this TCR beta chain is a study of blood T cells in healthy people across ages. The second PCR ran about 6 to 12 cycles with a sample-barcoded 5' primer and J-beta primers. MiXCR, run by TCRdb on the 5' RACE reads, gives a single entry per CDR3 protein. The table lists 1,800,000 or so distinct CDR3 sequences, 30% to 40% of them singletons. This CDR3 region has 14 residues. From germline, CDR1 is DFQATT and CDR2 SNEGSKA (reference sequence). V was pared by 6 bases and J by 4 bases, with 8 bases of the junction left unmatched. This rearrangement joins TRBV20-1 to TRBJ2-1, with 8 nucleotides matching TRBD2. The sequence came from a human donor in good health. Sample: blood. CDR3 sequence (DNA): TGCAGTGCGTGGCCGGGACTAGGTTACAATGAGCAGTTCTTC. It yields the protein CSAWPGLGYNEQFF.